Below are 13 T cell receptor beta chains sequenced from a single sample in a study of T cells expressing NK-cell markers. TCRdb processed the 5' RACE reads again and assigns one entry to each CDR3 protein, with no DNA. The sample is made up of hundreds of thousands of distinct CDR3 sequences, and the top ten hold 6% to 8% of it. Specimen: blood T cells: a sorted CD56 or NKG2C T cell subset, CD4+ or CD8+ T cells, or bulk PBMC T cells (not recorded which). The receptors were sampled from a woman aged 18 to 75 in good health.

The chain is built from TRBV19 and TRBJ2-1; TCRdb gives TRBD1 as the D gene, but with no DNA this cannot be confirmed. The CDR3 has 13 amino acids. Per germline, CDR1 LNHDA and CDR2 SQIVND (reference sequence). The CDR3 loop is CASSDRVMDEQFF.

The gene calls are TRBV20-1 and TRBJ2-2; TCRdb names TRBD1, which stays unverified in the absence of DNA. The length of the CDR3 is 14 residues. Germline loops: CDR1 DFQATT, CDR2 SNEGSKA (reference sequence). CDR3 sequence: CSARQGGDTGELFF.

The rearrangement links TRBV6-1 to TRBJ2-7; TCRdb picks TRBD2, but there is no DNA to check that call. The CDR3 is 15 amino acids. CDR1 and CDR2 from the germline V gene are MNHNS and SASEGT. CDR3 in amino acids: CASSLWLAGTYEQYF.

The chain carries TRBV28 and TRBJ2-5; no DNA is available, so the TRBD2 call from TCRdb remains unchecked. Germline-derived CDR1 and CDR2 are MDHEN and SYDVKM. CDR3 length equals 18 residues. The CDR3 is CASSPGTSGTIRAETQYF.

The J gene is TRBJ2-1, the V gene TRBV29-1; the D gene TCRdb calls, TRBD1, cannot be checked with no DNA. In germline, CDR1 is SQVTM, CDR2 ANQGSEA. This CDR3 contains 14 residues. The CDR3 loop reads CSVPRQGTYNEQFF.

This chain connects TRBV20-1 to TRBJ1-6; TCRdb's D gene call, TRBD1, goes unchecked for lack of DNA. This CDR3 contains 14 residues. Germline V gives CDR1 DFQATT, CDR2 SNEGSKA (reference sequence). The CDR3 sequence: CSAYTTGRNSPLHF.

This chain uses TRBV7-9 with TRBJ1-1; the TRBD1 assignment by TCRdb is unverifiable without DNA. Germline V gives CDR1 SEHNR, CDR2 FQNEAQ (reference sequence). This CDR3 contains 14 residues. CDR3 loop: CASSLTGESSEAFF.

The CDR3 protein is CAWSVHQGYYGYTF. This sequence joins TRBV30 and TRBJ1-2. The CDR3 has 14 residues. Germline V lookup: CDR1 GTSNPN, CDR2 SVGIG (reference sequence).

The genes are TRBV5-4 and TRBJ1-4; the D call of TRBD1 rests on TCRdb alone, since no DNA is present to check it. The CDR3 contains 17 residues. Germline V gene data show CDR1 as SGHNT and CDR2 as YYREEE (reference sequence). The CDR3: CASSSARGAGTNEKLFF. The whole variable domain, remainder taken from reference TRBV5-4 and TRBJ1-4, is ETGVTQSPTHLIKTRGQQVTLRCSSQSGHNTVSWYQQALGQGPQFIFQYYREEENGRGNFPPRFSGLQFPNYSSELNVNALELDDSALYLCASSSARGAGTNEKLFFGSGTQLSVL.

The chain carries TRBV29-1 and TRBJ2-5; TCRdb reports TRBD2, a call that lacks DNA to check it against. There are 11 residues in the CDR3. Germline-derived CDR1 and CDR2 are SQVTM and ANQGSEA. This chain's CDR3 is CSVEDGQGGYF.

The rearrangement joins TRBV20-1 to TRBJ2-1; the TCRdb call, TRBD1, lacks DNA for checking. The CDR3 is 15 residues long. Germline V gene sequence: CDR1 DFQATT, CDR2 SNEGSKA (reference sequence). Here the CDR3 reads CSASPGHRVDNEQFF.

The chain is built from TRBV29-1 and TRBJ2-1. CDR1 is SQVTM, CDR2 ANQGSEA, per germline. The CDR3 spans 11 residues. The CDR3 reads CSVGSYNEQFF.

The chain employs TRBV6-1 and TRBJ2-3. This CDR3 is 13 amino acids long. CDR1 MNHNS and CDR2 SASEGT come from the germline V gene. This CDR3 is CASTEESTDTQYF.